The 17 T cell receptor beta chains presented below share a single source sample, sequenced in a study of T cell responses to AZD1222 COVID-19 vaccine. Repertoires were generated with immunoSEQ multiplex PCR, while TCRdb's copy carries only in-frame clones and drops some. The sample holds under 110,000 clones, roughly nine tenths seen once. Here the sequenced sample was peripheral blood, taken on day 0 of AZD1222 vaccination. Source of these receptors: an adult in good health.

This sequence joins TRBV7-9 and TRBJ1-1; TRBD1 is a possible D gene (6 bases). Trimming removed 6 bases from V and 9 bases from J, with 14 bases in between. The CDR3 runs 12 residues. Germline loops: CDR1 SEHNR, CDR2 FQNEAQ (reference sequence). As DNA, the CDR3 is TGTGCCAGCAGTTACCTACAGGGACAAGCTTTCTTT. It translates to CASSYLQGQAFF.

The DNA of the CDR3 is TGTGCCAGCAGGTTAACAGGGGGCGACTCACCCCTCCACTTT. Encoded protein: CASRLTGGDSPLHF. This chain links TRBV2 with TRBJ1-6, with 9 bases that match TRBD1. CDR3 length equals 14 residues. After removal of 6 bases from V and 10 bases from J, the junction contained 7 bases not matched to a gene. CDR1 and CDR2 (germline): SNHLY, FYNNEI.

This clone occurred a few times. The rearrangement joins TRBV11-2 to TRBJ1-1; D call uncertain. Per the germline V gene, CDR1 is SGHAT and CDR2 is FQNNGV. V was clipped by 1 base and J by 1 base, with 4 bases between them. This CDR3 is 13 amino acids long. The CDR3 is CASSLVPNTEAFF. The CDR3, as DNA: TGTGCCAGCAGCTTAGTCCCGAACACTGAAGCTTTCTTT.

This chain connects TRBV7-9 to TRBJ1-6; no clear D gene. Trimming removed 5 bases from V and 7 bases from J, with 15 bases in between. Germline loops: CDR1 SEHNR, CDR2 FQNEAQ (reference sequence). The CDR3 is 15 residues long. The CDR3 DNA reads as TGTGCCAGCAGCCCCTACGACGGAGGGAATTCACCCCTCCACTTT. It encodes CASSPYDGGNSPLHF.

The rearrangement joins TRBV11-2 to TRBJ1-1, with unresolved D. Trimming shortened V by 3 bases and J by 4 bases, and 6 bases separated the two germline ends. CDR1 and CDR2 from the germline V gene are SGHAT and FQNNGV. The length of the CDR3 is 12 residues. CDR3 in amino acids: CASSLFGTEAFF. For the CDR3, the DNA is TGTGCCAGCAGCTTGTTCGGCACTGAAGCTTTCTTT.

This clone is a singleton in its sample. This chain joins TRBV5-1 and TRBJ2-1; D may be TRBD2 (6 bases). The germline gives CDR1 SGHRS, CDR2 YFSETQ. With 2 bases removed from V and 7 bases from J, the gap between germline ends came to 16 bases. The CDR3 is 15 amino acids. DNA for the CDR3: TGCGCCAGCAGCTTAAGGACTATCGGGAGAAATGAGCAGTTCTTC. This encodes CASSLRTIGRNEQFF.

The V gene is TRBV23-1, the J gene TRBJ2-6, with D hard to call. TRBV23-1 is filed as an ORF, its function uncertain. The CDR3 runs to 18 residues. Trimming removed 3 bases from V and 0 bases from J, with 15 bases in between. The CDR3 loop reads CASSHPPRPNSGANVLTF. Here the CDR3 DNA reads TGCGCCAGCAGTCACCCCCCCAGACCTAACTCTGGGGCCAACGTCCTGACTTTC.

The V gene is TRBV5-1, the J gene TRBJ1-1; 7 nucleotides line up with TRBD1. CDR3 length: 16 residues. Germline trimming cut 4 bases from V and 1 base from J; bases unmatched to any gene: 10. The V gene's germline CDR1 is SGHRS and CDR2 YFSETQ. This CDR3 reads CASSLYTGTENTEAFF. CDR3 nucleotides: TGCGCCAGCAGCCTCTATACCGGGACAGAGAACACTGAAGCTTTCTTT.

The chain combines TRBV19 with TRBJ1-6; D perhaps matches TRBD1 (5 bases). Germline CDR1 LNHDA, CDR2 SQIVND (reference sequence). This CDR3 has 13 amino acids. Trimming cost V 3 bases and J 9 bases, with 9 bases left between them. CDR3 nucleotides: TGTGCCAGTAGTATCAACAGGAGTTCACCCCTCCACTTT. This gives the protein CASSINRSSPLHF.

The chain recombines TRBV24-1 with TRBJ2-3; tentative D call: TRBD2 (5 bases). The CDR3 extends over 15 amino acids. Germline CDR1 reads KGHDR; CDR2 reads SFDVKD. The V end was cut by 0 bases, the J end by 4 bases, with 10 bases between. CDR3 region: CATSDLAGGPDTQYF. The CDR3 DNA reads TGTGCCACCAGTGATTTGGCTGGAGGACCAGATACGCAGTATTTT.

This chain connects TRBV4-1 to TRBJ2-5; 7 nucleotides align to TRBD2. The germline V gene has CDR1 MGHRA and CDR2 YSYEKL. CDR3 length: 15 amino acids. V gave up 0 bases and J gave up 2 bases; unmatched junction bases: 3. Here the CDR3 DNA reads TGCGCCAGCAGCCAAGAGGGGGACTATCAAGAGACCCAGTACTTC. It encodes CASSQEGDYQETQYF.

The chain couples TRBV19 to TRBJ1-2, with D possibly matching TRBD1 (5 bases). The germline CDR1 and CDR2 sequences are LNHDA and SQIVND (reference sequence). Trimming took off 3 bases at V and 6 bases at J, with 17 bases between the two ends. CDR3 length: 15 residues. The CDR3 here is CASSMGTGARDGYTF. Written as DNA, the CDR3 is TGTGCCAGTAGTATGGGGACGGGCGCAAGGGATGGCTACACCTTC. The full variable domain, rest sourced from reference TRBV19 and TRBJ1-2, is DGGITQSPKYLFRKEGQNVTLSCEQNLNHDAMYWYRQDPGQGLRLIYYSQIVNDFQKGDIAEGYSVSREKKESFPLTVTSAQKNPTAFYLCASSMGTGARDGYTFGSGTRLTVV.

V is TRBV27 and J is TRBJ2-6; TRBD2 is a possible D gene (5 bases). Germline V CDR1 and CDR2: MNHEY, SMNVEV (reference sequence). The V end was cut by 5 bases, the J end by 0 bases, with 8 bases between. This CDR3 spans 15 amino acids. CDR3 bases: TGTGCCAGCAGTCCCGGGGTCTCTGGGGCCAACGTCCTGACTTTC. This gives the protein CASSPGVSGANVLTF.

This rearrangement joins TRBV2 to TRBJ1-6; D is unresolved. Germline V CDR1 and CDR2: SNHLY, FYNNEI. Trimming cost V 6 bases and J 5 bases, with 11 bases left between them. This CDR3 has 14 residues. The CDR3 DNA sequence: TGTGCCAGCAGGGTTTTGAGTAATAATTCACCCCTCCACTTT. Its translation: CASRVLSNNSPLHF.

This clone was found once. Written as DNA, the CDR3 is TGTGCCAGCAGCTACGCGGGGGAGCTGTTTTTT. Its protein product is CASSYAGELFF. This chain connects TRBV11-2 to TRBJ2-2, with D hard to call. V shed 4 bases and J shed 8 bases, with 5 bases lying between them. The CDR3 length is 11 residues. In germline, CDR1 is SGHAT, CDR2 FQNNGV.

The chain links TRBV28 to TRBJ1-2, with D uncertain. V shed 5 bases and J shed 7 bases, with 14 bases lying between them. Germline V gene data show CDR1 as MDHEN and CDR2 as SYDVKM. The CDR3 is 13 residues long. This chain's CDR3 is CASSPPVLLGYTF. The CDR3 region has the DNA TGTGCCAGCAGTCCCCCGGTTCTCCTTGGCTACACCTTC.

J is TRBJ2-3 and V is TRBV7-7, with 7 bases identical to TRBD1. The V gene's germline CDR1 is SSHAT and CDR2 FNYEAQ (reference sequence). The CDR3 length is 15 residues. The ends lost 5 bases at V and 2 bases at J; junction bases unmatched: 7. This CDR3 reads CASSPSGQSTDTQYF. The CDR3 DNA reads TGTGCCAGCAGCCCCTCGGGACAGTCCACAGATACGCAGTATTTT.